These 27 T cell receptor beta chains were all obtained from the same sample, sequenced in a study of cytomegalovirus exposure and HLA in healthy donors. Researchers ran the PCR with 60 Vbeta and 13 Jbeta primers. Clones were read by immunoSEQ multiplex PCR, and TCRdb kept only the in-frame ones, dropping some. The table includes approximately 140,000 clones, 79% detected once. Sequenced: PBMCs. All receptors come from a human donor in good health.

This clone has just one count. The chain combines TRBV11-2 with TRBJ2-7; weak D call: TRBD2 (6 bases). The CDR3 is 14 amino acids. V lost 2 bases to trimming and J lost 6 bases, with 14 bases between them. Germline CDR1 SGHAT, CDR2 FQNNGV. CDR3 nucleotide sequence: TGTGCCAGCAGCTTATATGTGGAGGAGGGCGAGCAGTACTTC. This translates into CASSLYVEEGEQYF.

V gene TRBV13 combines with J gene TRBJ2-5, with D perhaps TRBD2 (5 bases). With 4 bases removed from V and 10 bases from J, the gap between germline ends came to 19 bases. This CDR3 is built from 14 residues. Germline lookup yields CDR1 PRHDT and CDR2 FYEKMQ (reference sequence). CDR3 coding DNA: TGTGCCAGCAGCTCGACTAATGAGGTGTTCGACCAGTACTTC. Translated, it gives CASSSTNEVFDQYF. Full variable domain (remainder filled in from reference TRBV13 and TRBJ2-5): AAGVIQSPRHLIKEKRETATLKCYPIPRHDTVYWYQQGPGQDPQFLISFYEKMQSDKGSIPDRFSAQQFSDYHSELNMSSLELGDSALYFCASSSTNEVFDQYFGPGTRLLVL.

The CDR3 is CASTAGYRMNTIYF. CDR3 coding DNA: TGTGCCAGCACGGCGGGGTACAGAATGAACACCATATATTTT. This chain connects TRBV2 to TRBJ1-3; no reliable D call. This CDR3 has 14 amino acids. Germline V gene sequence: CDR1 SNHLY, CDR2 FYNNEI. Trimming removed 7 bases at V and 7 bases at J, with 17 bases between.

The chain couples TRBV12-5 to TRBJ2-5; D unresolved. V was cut by 7 bases and J by 1 base, with 16 bases left in between. The germline CDR1 and CDR2 sequences are LGHNT and FRNRAP. The CDR3 is made up of 15 amino acids. CDR3 sequence reads: CASVPDGRLQETQYF. CDR3 sequence (DNA): TGTGCTAGTGTTCCCGACGGAAGACTCCAAGAGACCCAGTACTTC.

V usage is TRBV10-1 and J usage is TRBJ2-3; 7 bases align to TRBD2. The V segment lost 10 bases and the J segment 6 bases; nucleotides outside the gene matches: 13. The germline gives CDR1 WNHNN, CDR2 SYGVQD (reference sequence). CDR3 length equals 14 residues. In DNA form, the CDR3 reads TGCGCCACCTCGGCGGGAGATTGGTCGGATACGCAGTATTTT. The encoded protein is CATSAGDWSDTQYF.

The chain employs TRBV30 and TRBJ2-5; maybe TRBD2 (5 bases). Matching the DNA end better, TRBJ2-7 makes the J call doubtful. CDR3 size: 11 residues. Germline-derived CDR1 and CDR2 are GTSNPN and SVGIG (reference sequence). CDR3 DNA: TGTGCCTGGAAGGCGGGCTACGAGCAGTACTTC. Translating it yields CAWKAGYEQYF.

The rearrangement joins TRBV25-1 to TRBJ2-3; TRBD1 agrees at 8 bases. The J segment lost 9 bases and the V segment lost 3 bases, leaving 5 bases of the junction unmatched. The CDR3 is 13 residues long. Per germline, CDR1 MGHDK and CDR2 SYGVNS. The CDR3 is CASSDRTGFTQYF. CDR3 nucleotide sequence: TGTGCCAGCAGTGACAGGACAGGGTTCACGCAGTATTTT. The full variable domain, its missing parts supplied by reference TRBV25-1 and TRBJ2-3, is EADIYQTPRYLVIGTGKKITLECSQTMGHDKMYWYQQDPGMELHLIHYSYGVNSTEKGDLSSESTVSRIRTEHFPLTLESARPSHTSQYLCASSDRTGFTQYFGPGTRLTVL.

The rearrangement uses TRBV5-4 and TRBJ2-1; possibly TRBD1 for D (7 bases). Germline CDR1 SGHNT, CDR2 YYREEE (reference sequence). The CDR3 consists of 14 residues. Trimming took off 4 bases at V and 4 bases at J, with 12 bases between the two ends. This CDR3 reads CASSLRGEYNEQFF. The CDR3 DNA sequence: TGTGCCAGCAGCCTCAGGGGGGAGTACAATGAGCAGTTCTTC.

The chain is built from TRBV7-9 and TRBJ1-6, with TRBD1 matching over 9 bases. The length of the CDR3 is 17 residues. Germline CDR1 and CDR2: SEHNR and FQNEAQ (reference sequence). The junction had 12 bases not matched to a gene; V was cut back by 5 bases and J by 7 bases. CDR3 bases: TGTGCCAGCAGCCTCGGACGAAGGGACAGGGTAAATTCACCCCTCCACTTT. It codes for CASSLGRRDRVNSPLHF.

The chain is built from TRBV5-1 and TRBJ1-2; 10 positions match TRBD1. The germline gives CDR1 SGHRS, CDR2 YFSETQ. The CDR3 is 14 residues long. The trim removed 4 bases at V and 8 bases at J, leaving 8 bases unmatched. The CDR3 DNA reads TGCGCCAGCAGCAACAGGACAGGGGGAGGGGGCTACACCTTC. Encoded protein: CASSNRTGGGGYTF.

This clone has just a few counts. This chain uses TRBV6-1 with TRBJ1-4; D is unresolved. The V and J ends lost 0 bases and 0 bases respectively, with 8 bases between them. CDR1 and CDR2 (germline): MNHNS, SASEGT. The CDR3 extends over 16 amino acids. The CDR3 loop is CASSEAGVATNEKLFF. CDR3 DNA: TGTGCCAGCAGTGAAGCCGGGGTTGCAACTAATGAAAAACTGTTTTTT.

This chain uses TRBV6-5 with TRBJ1-2; 7 bases fit TRBD1. CDR3 length: 14 residues. J was trimmed by 8 bases and V by 6 bases; bases with no gene match: 12. The V gene's germline CDR1 is MNHEY and CDR2 SVGAGI. The CDR3 loop reads CASSLTWGQSGYTF. The CDR3 DNA sequence: TGTGCCAGCAGCCTCACCTGGGGACAGTCCGGCTACACCTTC.

This clone was seen a few times. The chain links TRBV19 to TRBJ1-1, with no clear D. The germline gives CDR1 LNHDA, CDR2 SQIVND (reference sequence). V lost 7 bases and J 1 base, leaving 7 bases between the germline ends. This CDR3 is 12 amino acids long. CDR3 in DNA: TGTGCCAGTAACATGGCGAACACTGAAGCTTTCTTT. Translated, it gives CASNMANTEAFF.

This clone was recorded only once. The CDR3, as DNA: TGTGCCAGCAGCCCTCTTACAGGGCAGCCCCAGCATTTT. This encodes CASSPLTGQPQHF. V is TRBV27 and J is TRBJ1-5, with D possibly TRBD1 on 6 matching bases. From germline, CDR1 is MNHEY and CDR2 SMNVEV (reference sequence). Trimming shortened V by 6 bases and J by 7 bases, and 13 bases separated the two germline ends. The CDR3 length is 13 residues.

V and J are TRBV4-2 and TRBJ2-3, with TRBD2 identical over 7 bases. With 2 bases clipped from V and 1 base from J, the junction kept 3 bases outside the gene matches. This CDR3 comprises 15 residues. Germline CDR1 reads LGHNA; CDR2 reads YNFKEQ. CDR3 residues: CASSQTRGGTDTQYF. DNA for the CDR3: TGTGCCAGCAGCCAAACACGGGGGGGCACAGATACGCAGTATTTT.

The rearrangement joins TRBV7-9 to TRBJ2-5; 9 bases map to TRBD2. Looked up from germline, CDR1 is SEHNR and CDR2 is FQNEAQ (reference sequence). The V and J ends lost 5 bases and 4 bases, in that order; junction bases with no gene match: 11. This CDR3 comprises 16 residues. The chain's CDR3 is CASSPDRLLAGETQYF. The CDR3 nucleotides are TGTGCCAGCAGCCCCGACCGCCTACTAGCGGGAGAGACCCAGTACTTC.

This clone was seen a few times. The CDR3 protein is CASSYSIQFSGGELFF. In nucleotides, the CDR3 is TGTGCCAGCAGTTACTCGATCCAGTTTTCAGGCGGGGAGCTGTTTTTT. This chain links TRBV6-5 with TRBJ2-2; D is undetermined. From germline, CDR1 is MNHEY and CDR2 SVGAGI. V was trimmed by 0 bases and J by 7 bases, leaving 15 bases between them. The CDR3 totals 16 residues.

This chain links TRBV6-1 with TRBJ1-1; no clear D. Germline lookup yields CDR1 MNHNS and CDR2 SASEGT. This CDR3 has 14 amino acids. The V end was cut by 0 bases, the J end by 4 bases, with 9 bases between. DNA of the CDR3: TGTGCCAGCAGTGAAGCTAGGCTAGGCACTGAAGCTTTCTTT. Amino acids: CASSEARLGTEAFF.

The rearrangement joins TRBV19 to TRBJ1-5; the match to TRBD1 covers 8 bases. There are 16 residues in the CDR3. V lost 4 bases and J lost 6; bases outside the gene matches: 11. Germline values: CDR1 LNHDA, CDR2 SQIVND (reference sequence). The DNA for the CDR3 is TGTGCCAGTAGTACCCTCGACAGGGGTTCGAGTCAGCCCCAGCATTTT. Translation: CASSTLDRGSSQPQHF.

The chain links TRBV5-1 to TRBJ2-7; TRBD2 might be the D (5 bases). Germline-derived CDR1 and CDR2 are SGHRS and YFSETQ. V gave up 2 bases and J gave up 3 bases, with 18 bases separating them. CDR3 length equals 16 residues. The CDR3 nucleotides are TGCGCCAGCAGCTTACCCGCTGGACTCGATAACTACGAGCAGTACTTC. Translation: CASSLPAGLDNYEQYF.

This rearrangement joins TRBV11-2 to TRBJ2-5; TRBD1 might be the D (6 bases). V lost 7 bases and J 5 bases, leaving 17 bases between the germline ends. The CDR3 has 14 amino acids. The germline CDR1 and CDR2 sequences are SGHAT and FQNNGV. CDR3 sequence (DNA): TGTGCCAGCAATCGGGGACAAGGCTGGGAGACCCAGTACTTC. Protein product: CASNRGQGWETQYF.

This clone has more than one count but fewer than ten. J is TRBJ2-5 and V is TRBV30, with D perhaps matching TRBD2 (7 bases). The CDR3 covers 15 residues. Trimming took off 0 bases at V and 4 bases at J, with 15 bases between the two ends. Germline V gene lookup returns CDR1 GTSNPN and CDR2 SVGIG (reference sequence). Written as DNA, the CDR3 is TGTGCCTGGAGTGTAGGGGGGGGGTTTGGAGAGACCCAGTACTTC. Amino acid sequence: CAWSVGGGFGETQYF.

This chain uses TRBV30 with TRBJ2-3; D is ambiguous. The CDR3 is made up of 14 amino acids. Germline-derived CDR1 and CDR2 are GTSNPN and SVGIG (reference sequence). Between the trimmed V and J ends, which lost 3 bases and 6 bases, there was a span of 16 bases. The chain's CDR3 is CAWSPFGSSDTQYF. The CDR3 nucleotides are TGTGCCTGGAGCCCCTTCGGTTCATCGGATACGCAGTATTTT.

The chain employs TRBV30 and TRBJ1-2; 8 bases line up with TRBD1. J gave up 8 bases and V 2 bases, and 10 bases lay outside the gene matches. The germline gives CDR1 GTSNPN, CDR2 SVGIG (reference sequence). The CDR3 sequence is 14 residues long. The DNA for the CDR3 is TGTGCCTGGAGTCTCTTGACAGGGGCGGGAGGCTACACCTTC. Protein: CAWSLLTGAGGYTF.

The gene calls are TRBV7-6 and TRBJ2-5, with 8 nucleotides matching TRBD2. V trimming: 1 base; J trimming: 4 bases; junction bases outside the gene matches: 11. This CDR3 contains 17 residues. CDR1 SGHVS and CDR2 FNYEAQ come from the germline V gene. The CDR3 region is CASSLVSLRGELETQYF. In DNA form, the CDR3 reads TGTGCCAGCAGCTTAGTCTCATTGCGGGGGGAGTTAGAGACCCAGTACTTC. Using reference TRBV7-6 and TRBJ2-5 for the parts outside the CDR3, the full variable domain is GAGVSQSPRYKVTKRGQDVALRCDPISGHVSLYWYRQALGQGPEFLTYFNYEAQQDKSGLPNDRFSAERPEGSISTLTIQRTEQRDSAMYRCASSLVSLRGELETQYFGPGTRLLVL.

This rearrangement joins TRBV13 to TRBJ1-1; D not resolved. V was pared by 2 bases and J by 7 bases, with 8 bases between. This CDR3 region has 12 residues. Germline V gene sequence: CDR1 PRHDT, CDR2 FYEKMQ (reference sequence). CDR3 in DNA: TGTGCCAGCAGCTTAACCCGGGTTGAAGCTTTCTTT. This gives the protein CASSLTRVEAFF.

The V call is TRBV29-1, the J call TRBJ1-1, with TRBD1 matching over 10 bases. The CDR3 covers 14 residues. J gave up 5 bases and V 7 bases, and 10 bases lay outside the gene matches. Per the germline V gene, CDR1 is SQVTM and CDR2 is ANQGSEA. CDR3 amino acids: CSALFRDRGTEAFF. DNA for the CDR3: TGCAGCGCTCTGTTCCGGGACAGGGGTACTGAAGCTTTCTTT. The full variable domain, its missing parts supplied by reference TRBV29-1 and TRBJ1-1, is SAVISQKPSRDICQRGTSLTIQCQVDSQVTMMFWYRQQPGQSLTLIATANQGSEATYESGFVIDKFPISRPNLTFSTLTVSNMSPEDSSIYLCSALFRDRGTEAFFGQGTRLTVV.